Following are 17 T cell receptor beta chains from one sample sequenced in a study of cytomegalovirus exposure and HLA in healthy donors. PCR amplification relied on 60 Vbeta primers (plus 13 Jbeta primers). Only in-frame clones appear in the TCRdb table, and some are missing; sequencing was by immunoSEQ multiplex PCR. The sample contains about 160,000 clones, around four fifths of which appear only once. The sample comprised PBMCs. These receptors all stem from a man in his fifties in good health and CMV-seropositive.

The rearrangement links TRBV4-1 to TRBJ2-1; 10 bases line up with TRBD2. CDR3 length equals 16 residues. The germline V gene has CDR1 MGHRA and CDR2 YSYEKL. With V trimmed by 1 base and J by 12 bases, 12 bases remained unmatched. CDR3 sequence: CASSQVIAGGIRGQFF. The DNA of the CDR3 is TGCGCCAGCAGCCAAGTAATAGCGGGGGGTATACGTGGGCAGTTCTTC.

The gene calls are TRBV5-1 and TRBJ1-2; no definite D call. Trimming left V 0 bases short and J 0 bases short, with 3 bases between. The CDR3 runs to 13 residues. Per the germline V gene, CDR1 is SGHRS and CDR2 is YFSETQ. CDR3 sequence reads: CASSLAANYGYTF. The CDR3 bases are TGCGCCAGCAGCTTGGCGGCTAACTATGGCTACACCTTC.

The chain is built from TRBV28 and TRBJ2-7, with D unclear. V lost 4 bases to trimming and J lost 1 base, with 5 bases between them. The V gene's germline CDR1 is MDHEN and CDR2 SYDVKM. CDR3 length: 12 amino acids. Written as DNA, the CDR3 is TGTGCCAGCAGTTCCCATTCCTACGAGCAGTACTTC. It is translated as CASSSHSYEQYF.

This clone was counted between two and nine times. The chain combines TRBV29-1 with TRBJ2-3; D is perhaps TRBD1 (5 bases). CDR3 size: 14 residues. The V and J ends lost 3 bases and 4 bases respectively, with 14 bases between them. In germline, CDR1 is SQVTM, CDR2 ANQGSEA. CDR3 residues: CSVDPARVADTQYF. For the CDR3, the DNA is TGCAGCGTTGACCCGGCCAGGGTGGCAGATACGCAGTATTTT.

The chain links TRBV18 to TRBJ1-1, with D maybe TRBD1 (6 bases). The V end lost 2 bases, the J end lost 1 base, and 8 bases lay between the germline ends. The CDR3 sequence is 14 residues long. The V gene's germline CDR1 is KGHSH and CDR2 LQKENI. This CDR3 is CASSPRQENTEAFF. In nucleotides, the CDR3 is TGTGCCAGCTCACCAAGACAGGAGAACACTGAAGCTTTCTTT.

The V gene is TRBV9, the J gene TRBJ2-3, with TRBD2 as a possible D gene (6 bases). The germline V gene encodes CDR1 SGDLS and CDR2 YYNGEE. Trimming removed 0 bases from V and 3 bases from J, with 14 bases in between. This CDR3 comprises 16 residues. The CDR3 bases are TGTGCCAGCAGCGTAGTTGGGGGGACCGGGACAGATACGCAGTATTTT. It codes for CASSVVGGTGTDTQYF.

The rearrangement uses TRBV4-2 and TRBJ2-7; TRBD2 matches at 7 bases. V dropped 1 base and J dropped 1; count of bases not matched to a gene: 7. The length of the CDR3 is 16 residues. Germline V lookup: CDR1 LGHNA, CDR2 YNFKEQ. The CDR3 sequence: CASSQGEGGRSYEQYF. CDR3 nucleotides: TGTGCCAGCAGCCAAGGAGAGGGCGGGAGATCCTACGAGCAGTACTTC.

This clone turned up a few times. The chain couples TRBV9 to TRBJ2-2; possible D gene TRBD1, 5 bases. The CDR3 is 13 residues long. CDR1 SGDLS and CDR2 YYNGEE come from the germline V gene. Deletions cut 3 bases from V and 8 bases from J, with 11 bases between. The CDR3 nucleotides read TGTGCCAGCAGCGCGTTTCAGGGTGGGGAGCTGTTTTTT. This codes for CASSAFQGGELFF.

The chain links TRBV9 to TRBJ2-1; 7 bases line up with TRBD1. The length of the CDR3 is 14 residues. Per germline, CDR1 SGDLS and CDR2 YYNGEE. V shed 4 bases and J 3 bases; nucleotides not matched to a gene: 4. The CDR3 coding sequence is TGTGCCAGCAGCCCCGGGACAGACTACAATGAGCAGTTCTTC. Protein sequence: CASSPGTDYNEQFF.

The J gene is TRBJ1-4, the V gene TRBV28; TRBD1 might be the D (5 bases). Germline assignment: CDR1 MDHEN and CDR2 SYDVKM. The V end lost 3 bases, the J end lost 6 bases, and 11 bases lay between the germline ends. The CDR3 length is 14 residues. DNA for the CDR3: TGTGCCAGCAGTTTGGTGGGGCGCGATGAAAAACTGTTTTTT. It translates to CASSLVGRDEKLFF.

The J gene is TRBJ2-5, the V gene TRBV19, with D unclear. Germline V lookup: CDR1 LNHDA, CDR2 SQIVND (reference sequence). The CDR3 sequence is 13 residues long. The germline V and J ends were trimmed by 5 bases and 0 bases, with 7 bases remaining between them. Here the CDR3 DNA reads TGTGCCAGTAGTCAACAGTACCAAGAGACCCAGTACTTC. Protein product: CASSQQYQETQYF.

The CDR3 nucleotides are TGTGCCACCAGCGGGCGGGCCGCGGGCACCGGGGAGCTGTTTTTT. Translated, it gives CATSGRAAGTGELFF. The gene calls are TRBV15 and TRBJ2-2; possible D gene TRBD2, 5 bases. The germline gives CDR1 LNHNV, CDR2 YYDKDF (reference sequence). Trimming removed 5 bases from V and 4 bases from J, with 14 bases in between. The CDR3 is 15 amino acids.

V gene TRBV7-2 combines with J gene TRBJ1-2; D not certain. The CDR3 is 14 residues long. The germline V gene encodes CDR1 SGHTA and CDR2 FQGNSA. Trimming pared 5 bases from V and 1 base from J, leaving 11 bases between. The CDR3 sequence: CASSPSRGNYGYTF. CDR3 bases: TGTGCCAGCAGCCCAAGCAGAGGTAACTATGGCTACACCTTC.

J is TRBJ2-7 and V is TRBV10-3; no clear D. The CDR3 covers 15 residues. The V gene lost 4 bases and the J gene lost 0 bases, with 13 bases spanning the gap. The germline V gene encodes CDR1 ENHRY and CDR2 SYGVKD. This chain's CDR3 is CAISVIGGSSYEQYF. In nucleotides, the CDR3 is TGTGCCATCAGTGTGATTGGCGGTAGCTCCTACGAGCAGTACTTC.

The CDR3 DNA sequence: TGTGCCAGCAGTTTCGCCAGGGCCCAAGAGACCCAGTACTTC. This translates into CASSFARAQETQYF. This chain uses TRBV28 with TRBJ2-5; TRBD1 might be the D (5 bases). V dropped 3 bases and J dropped 1 base, with 9 bases sitting between them. CDR1 MDHEN and CDR2 SYDVKM come from the germline V gene. The length of the CDR3 is 14 residues.

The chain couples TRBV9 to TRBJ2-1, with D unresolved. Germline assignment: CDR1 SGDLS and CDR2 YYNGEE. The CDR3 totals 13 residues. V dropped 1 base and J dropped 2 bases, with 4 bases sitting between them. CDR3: CASSVRAYNEQFF. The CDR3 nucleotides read TGTGCCAGCAGCGTACGGGCCTACAATGAGCAGTTCTTC.

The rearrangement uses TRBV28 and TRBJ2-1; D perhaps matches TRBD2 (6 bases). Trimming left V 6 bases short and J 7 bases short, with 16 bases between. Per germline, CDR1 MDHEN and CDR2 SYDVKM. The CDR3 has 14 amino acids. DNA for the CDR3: TGTGCCAGCAGCCAATGGGGGGAGATGAATGAGCAGTTCTTC. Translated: CASSQWGEMNEQFF. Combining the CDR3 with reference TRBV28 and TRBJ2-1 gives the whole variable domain DVKVTQSSRYLVKRTGEKVFLECVQDMDHENMFWYRQDPGLGLRLIYFSYDVKMKEKGDIPEGYSVSREKKERFSLILESASTNQTSMYLCASSQWGEMNEQFFGPGTRLTVL.